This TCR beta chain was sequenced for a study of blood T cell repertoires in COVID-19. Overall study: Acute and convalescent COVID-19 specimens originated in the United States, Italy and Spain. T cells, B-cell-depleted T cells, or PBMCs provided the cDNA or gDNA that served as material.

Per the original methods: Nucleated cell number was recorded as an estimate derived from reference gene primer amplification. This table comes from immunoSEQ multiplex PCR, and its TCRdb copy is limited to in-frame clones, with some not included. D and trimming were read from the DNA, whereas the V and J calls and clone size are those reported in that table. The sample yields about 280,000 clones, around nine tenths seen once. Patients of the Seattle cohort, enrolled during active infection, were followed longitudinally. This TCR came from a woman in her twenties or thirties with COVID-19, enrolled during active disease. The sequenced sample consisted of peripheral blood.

CDR3 in DNA: TGTGCCAGCAGTTACAGCGGGAGGGAAGTTGACGAGCAGTACTTC. This encodes CASSYSGREVDEQYF. This rearrangement joins TRBV6-2 or TRBV6-3 to TRBJ2-7; 10 nucleotides align to TRBD2. The CDR3 is 15 amino acids. Germline CDR1 and CDR2: MNHEY and SVGEGT. After removal of 2 bases from V and 5 bases from J, the junction contained 6 bases not matched to a gene.